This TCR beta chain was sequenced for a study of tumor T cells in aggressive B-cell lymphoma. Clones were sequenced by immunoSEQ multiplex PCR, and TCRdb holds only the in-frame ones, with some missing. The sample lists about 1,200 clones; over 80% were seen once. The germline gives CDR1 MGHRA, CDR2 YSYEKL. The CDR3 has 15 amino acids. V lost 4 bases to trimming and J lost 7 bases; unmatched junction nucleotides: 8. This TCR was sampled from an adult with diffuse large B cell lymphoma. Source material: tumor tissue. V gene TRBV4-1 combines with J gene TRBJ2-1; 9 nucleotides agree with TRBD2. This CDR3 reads CASSLLGTSINEQFF. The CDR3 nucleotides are TGCGCCAGCAGCCTTCTCGGGACTAGCATTAATGAGCAGTTCTTC.